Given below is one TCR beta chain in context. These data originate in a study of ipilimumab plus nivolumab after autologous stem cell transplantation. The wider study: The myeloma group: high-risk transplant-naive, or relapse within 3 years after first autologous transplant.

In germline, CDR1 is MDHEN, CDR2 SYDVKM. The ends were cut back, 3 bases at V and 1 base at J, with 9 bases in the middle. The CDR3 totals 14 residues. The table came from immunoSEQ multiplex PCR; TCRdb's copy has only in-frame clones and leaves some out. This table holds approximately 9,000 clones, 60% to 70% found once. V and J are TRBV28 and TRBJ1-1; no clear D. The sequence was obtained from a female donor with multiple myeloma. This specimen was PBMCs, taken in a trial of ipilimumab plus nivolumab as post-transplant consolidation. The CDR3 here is CASSLRTSNTEAFF. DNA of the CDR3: TGTGCCAGCAGTTTGCGGACGTCGAACACTGAAGCTTTCTTT.